This TCR beta chain was identified in a study of blood T cell repertoires in COVID-19. Sequencing used immunoSEQ multiplex PCR; TCRdb keeps in-frame clones, though not all of them. The sample yields 20,000 to 25,000 clones, around 90% seen once. The length of the CDR3 is 16 residues. Per the germline V gene, CDR1 is MNHEY and CDR2 is SMNVEV (reference sequence). After removal of 3 bases from V and 0 bases from J, the junction contained 5 bases not matched to a gene. What was sequenced was peripheral blood. The chain joins TRBV27 to TRBJ2-7, with 10 bases aligning to TRBD1. This TCR was recovered from a human donor in a cohort sampled during active COVID-19. Here the CDR3 reads CASSLSRDRGSYEQYF. The CDR3 DNA reads TGTGCCAGCAGTTTGAGCCGGGACAGGGGCTCCTACGAGCAGTACTTC.